The 17 T cell receptor beta chains presented below share a single source sample, sequenced in a study of cytomegalovirus exposure and HLA in healthy donors. PCR primers comprised 60 Vbeta and 13 Jbeta primers. Here immunoSEQ multiplex PCR was the method, and the copy in TCRdb shows in-frame clones only, minus some. The sample shows 130,000 to 150,000 clones, approximately 80% of them seen only once. Sequenced material: PBMCs. Source of these receptors: a woman in her forties in good health and CMV-seronegative.

This clone was detected only a few times. V and J are TRBV29-1 and TRBJ1-1; D is possibly TRBD1 (6 bases). The CDR3 extends over 14 amino acids. Looked up from germline, CDR1 is SQVTM and CDR2 is ANQGSEA. The ends were cut back, 1 base at V and 0 bases at J, with 9 bases in the middle. CDR3 in DNA: TGCAGCGTTGAAGGGGGACACTTGAACACTGAAGCTTTCTTT. It translates to CSVEGGHLNTEAFF.

This sequence joins TRBV7-8 and TRBJ2-5; D possibly corresponds to TRBD2 (5 bases). This CDR3 contains 14 residues. CDR1 and CDR2 (germline): SGHVS, FQNEAQ. Between the trimmed V and J ends, which lost 5 bases and 4 bases, there was a span of 14 bases. The CDR3 sequence: CASSLATRVETQYF. The CDR3 nucleotides read TGTGCCAGCAGCCTCGCTACGAGGGTAGAGACCCAGTACTTC.

V usage is TRBV4-1 and J usage is TRBJ2-1, with D possibly being TRBD2 (5 bases). The germline gives CDR1 MGHRA, CDR2 YSYEKL. The CDR3 contains 17 residues. The V end lost 2 bases, the J end lost 6 bases, and 20 bases lay between the germline ends. CDR3 nucleotide sequence: TGCGCCAGCAGCCAATATCTAGCCGTAGCTGTTGGCAATGAGCAGTTCTTC. Translating gives CASSQYLAVAVGNEQFF.

The V and J genes are TRBV7-9 and TRBJ1-1; 9 bases are shared with TRBD1. V was clipped by 5 bases and J by 3 bases; unmatched bases: 7. CDR1 is SEHNR, CDR2 FQNEAQ, per germline (reference sequence). The CDR3 runs to 15 residues. The CDR3 reads CASSPRQGGDTEAFF. For the CDR3, the DNA is TGTGCCAGCAGCCCGAGACAGGGGGGGGACACTGAAGCTTTCTTT. The full variable domain, its missing parts supplied by reference TRBV7-9 and TRBJ1-1, is DTGVSQNPRHKITKRGQNVTFRCDPISEHNRLYWYRQTLGQGPEFLTYFQNEAQLEKSRLLSDRFSAERPKGSFSTLEIQRTEQGDSAMYLCASSPRQGGDTEAFFGQGTRLTVV.

The chain uses TRBV5-1 and TRBJ1-2, with 8 positions matching TRBD1. V was clipped by 0 bases and J by 7 bases; unmatched bases: 8. CDR3 length: 15 amino acids. In germline, CDR1 is SGHRS, CDR2 YFSETQ. CDR3 sequence: CASSLAGGVRGGYTF. The DNA for the CDR3 is TGCGCCAGCAGCTTGGCAGGGGGCGTTCGGGGTGGCTACACCTTC.

This clone appeared a few times. J is TRBJ2-1 and V is TRBV5-1; 10 nucleotides match TRBD2. CDR1 SGHRS and CDR2 YFSETQ come from the germline V gene. The CDR3 consists of 16 residues. With 0 bases clipped from V and 8 bases from J, the junction kept 8 bases outside the gene matches. The CDR3 DNA reads TGCGCCAGCAGCTTGGAGGCTAGCGGGAGTATGGATGAGCAGTTCTTC. Amino acid sequence: CASSLEASGSMDEQFF.

In DNA, the CDR3 is TGCGCCAGCAGCCCCACGGCCGGCGGGGGCTATGGCTACACCTTC. It translates to CASSPTAGGGYGYTF. This chain connects TRBV4-1 to TRBJ1-2, with TRBD1 as a possible D gene (5 bases). The germline V gene encodes CDR1 MGHRA and CDR2 YSYEKL. This CDR3 has 15 residues. Trimming shortened V by 4 bases and J by 4 bases, and 16 bases separated the two germline ends.

This rearrangement joins TRBV29-1 to TRBJ1-1; D is ambiguous. The CDR3 has 11 residues. Germline V gives CDR1 SQVTM, CDR2 ANQGSEA. Trimming took 7 bases from V and 0 from J, leaving 6 bases between them. CDR3 amino acids: CSGSVNTEAFF. The CDR3 bases are TGCAGCGGCTCAGTGAACACTGAAGCTTTCTTT. The whole variable domain, filled in from reference TRBV29-1 and TRBJ1-1, reads SAVISQKPSRDICQRGTSLTIQCQVDSQVTMMFWYRQQPGQSLTLIATANQGSEATYESGFVIDKFPISRPNLTFSTLTVSNMSPEDSSIYLCSGSVNTEAFFGQGTRLTVV.

The V call is TRBV5-4, the J call TRBJ1-3; D call uncertain. CDR1 and CDR2 (germline): SGHNT, YYREEE (reference sequence). Trimming shortened V by 0 bases and J by 0 bases, and 19 bases separated the two germline ends. CDR3 length: 19 amino acids. The CDR3 DNA sequence: TGTGCCAGCAGCTTGGTTGGGCCCCTAGCTTTCGCCTCTGGAAACACCATATATTTT. This gives the protein CASSLVGPLAFASGNTIYF.

This clone was seen just once. The rearrangement joins TRBV12-5 to TRBJ1-2; D may be TRBD1 (5 bases). This CDR3 comprises 13 residues. V lost 4 bases to trimming and J lost 7 bases, with 13 bases between them. The germline V gene has CDR1 LGHNT and CDR2 FRNRAP. The DNA of the CDR3 is TGTGCTAGTGGTTGGGACCTCGGGGGTGGCTACACCTTC. Translating gives CASGWDLGGGYTF.

The rearrangement joins TRBV11-2 to TRBJ2-5, with TRBD2 matching 7 bases. CDR1 and CDR2 from the germline V gene are SGHAT and FQNNGV. The CDR3 covers 14 residues. Trimming cost V 3 bases and J 5 bases; bases outside gene matches: 6. The CDR3 DNA reads as TGTGCCAGCAGCTTCGGGGGGTACGCGGAGACCCAGTACTTC. Translation gives CASSFGGYAETQYF.

The gene calls are TRBV4-1 and TRBJ1-2; D unresolved. V shed 0 bases and J shed 5 bases, with 25 bases lying between them. This CDR3 comprises 19 residues. Looked up from germline, CDR1 is MGHRA and CDR2 is YSYEKL. CDR3 DNA sequence: TGCGCCAGCAGCCAAGATATCCAGTCAGGTATTTCCCCGGGGTATGGCTACACCTTC. It yields the protein CASSQDIQSGISPGYGYTF.

This clone was found many times. V is TRBV30 and J is TRBJ1-1, with 8 bases matching TRBD1. The CDR3 length is 11 residues. Germline lookup yields CDR1 GTSNPN and CDR2 SVGIG (reference sequence). J gave up 8 bases and V 8 bases, and 7 bases lay outside the gene matches. The chain's CDR3 is CAADRGLEAFF. CDR3 DNA sequence: TGTGCCGCTGACAGGGGATTAGAAGCTTTCTTT. Variable domain in full (rest from reference TRBV30 and TRBJ1-1): SQTIHQWPATLVQPVGSPLSLECTVEGTSNPNLYWYRQAAGRGLQLLFYSVGIGQISSEVPQNLSASRPQDRQFILSSKKLLLSDSGFYLCAADRGLEAFFGQGTRLTVV.

The chain couples TRBV6-5 to TRBJ2-5; weak D call: TRBD2 (5 bases). The CDR3 extends over 15 amino acids. Germline CDR1 reads MNHEY; CDR2 reads SVGAGI. V was trimmed by 0 bases and J by 4 bases, leaving 12 bases between them. The CDR3 coding sequence is TGTGCCAGCAGTTACTCGATACTAGGGCGAGAGACCCAGTACTTC. This codes for CASSYSILGRETQYF.

V and J are TRBV6-5 and TRBJ2-1; 8 nucleotides line up with TRBD2. This CDR3 comprises 14 residues. Germline-derived CDR1 and CDR2 are MNHEY and SVGAGI. V shed 6 bases, J shed 7 bases, and the junction held 8 bases outside the gene matches. CDR3 in amino acids: CASRSRGGLNEQFF. The CDR3 DNA follows: TGTGCCAGCAGATCACGGGGGGGCTTGAATGAGCAGTTCTTC.

The chain has TRBV10-3 and TRBJ2-7, with TRBD1 identical over 7 bases. The ends lost 4 bases at V and 3 bases at J; junction bases unmatched: 3. Germline V gene data show CDR1 as ENHRY and CDR2 as SYGVKD. The CDR3 covers 13 residues. CDR3 in DNA: TGTGCCATCAGTGGGCGGACAGGCTACGAGCAGTACTTC. Protein product: CAISGRTGYEQYF.

This rearrangement joins TRBV28 to TRBJ2-7; perhaps TRBD1 as D (6 bases). V was shortened by 6 bases and J by 5 bases, with 14 bases between the two germline ends. CDR1 MDHEN and CDR2 SYDVKM come from the germline V gene. The CDR3 length is 13 residues. The CDR3 DNA is TGTGCCAGCAGACATGTAAACAGGGACGAGCAGTACTTC. Encoded protein: CASRHVNRDEQYF.